This paragraph covers one T cell receptor beta chain sequence. Its target is not known. This entry is derived from a study of blood T cells in healthy people across ages. The CDR3 has 15 residues. The junction had 7 bases not matched to a gene; V was cut back by 0 bases and J by 6 bases. Germline loops: CDR1 SGDLS, CDR2 YYNGEE. With a J-beta primer mix and a sample-barcoded 5' primer, a second PCR ran roughly 6 to 11 cycles. Any given sample supplied a minimum of 2.5 million CDR3-containing paired-end reads. Via MiXCR, TCRdb re-called the 5' RACE reads, giving one row per CDR3 protein. In the table there are about 1,500,000 distinct CDR3 sequences, about 28% of which are singletons. General observations from the study: PBMCs were not sorted, which prevented a conclusive comparison of naive versus antigen-experienced cells. Age advanced and TCR beta diversity per million T cells fell, roughly linearly.

V gene TRBV9 combines with J gene TRBJ2-7; 9 nucleotides align to TRBD2. The sequenced sample was blood. This receptor was taken from a woman aged 30 to 39 in good health. CDR3 sequence (DNA): TGTGCCAGCAGCGTAGGGTCTAGCGGGATGACCGAGCAGTACTTC. As protein: CASSVGSSGMTEQYF.